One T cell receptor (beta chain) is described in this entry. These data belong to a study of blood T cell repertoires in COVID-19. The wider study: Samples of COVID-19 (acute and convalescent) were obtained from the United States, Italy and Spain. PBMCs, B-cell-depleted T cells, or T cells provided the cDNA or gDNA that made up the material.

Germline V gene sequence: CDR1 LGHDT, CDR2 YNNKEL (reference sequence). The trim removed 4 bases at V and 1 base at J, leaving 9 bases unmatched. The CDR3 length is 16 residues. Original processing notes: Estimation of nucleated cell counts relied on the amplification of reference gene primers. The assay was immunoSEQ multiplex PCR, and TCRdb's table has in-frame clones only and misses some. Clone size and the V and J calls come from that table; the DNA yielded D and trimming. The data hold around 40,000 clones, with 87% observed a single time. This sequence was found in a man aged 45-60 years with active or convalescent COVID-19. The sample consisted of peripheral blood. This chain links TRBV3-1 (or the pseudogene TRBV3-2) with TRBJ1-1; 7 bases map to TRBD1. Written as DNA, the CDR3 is TGTGCCAGCAGCCCAGGGACCGGGACAGCGAACACTGAAGCTTTCTTT. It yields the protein CASSPGTGTANTEAFF.